This TCR beta chain was observed in a study of beta chain features in type 1 diabetes. General observations from the study: Among patients with Type 1 diabetes, TCRB CDR3s were moderately but significantly shorter in every one of the four CD4+ subsets.

Unmatched junction bases numbered 6, after V lost 3 bases and J lost 2 bases. The length of the CDR3 is 15 residues. The germline gives CDR1 SNHLY, CDR2 FYNNEI. Note on this clone: Its target is not known.

Every isolated RNA sample was fully reverse transcribed, so sequencing captured expressed TCRB transcripts. Clones were sequenced by immunoSEQ multiplex PCR, and TCRdb holds only the in-frame ones, with some missing. The repertoire holds about 640,000 clones, roughly 12% seen once, with 0.095% to 0.15% in the top ten. The sample consisted of naive CD4+ T cells from blood. This sequence originates from a man aged 25-40 years with type 1 diabetes. The V gene is TRBV2, the J gene TRBJ1-1; 7 bases are shared with TRBD1. The CDR3 nucleotides are TGTGCCAGCAGTGATCCCGGGACAGCCAACACTGAAGCTTTCTTT. Translation: CASSDPGTANTEAFF.